This section outlines one T cell receptor beta chain sequence together with its context. These data belong to a study of blood T cell repertoires in COVID-19. Looking at the study overall: Acute-phase and convalescent COVID-19 samples originated in the United States, Italy and Spain. T cells, B-cell-depleted T cells, or PBMCs provided the cDNA or gDNA that served as material.

The CDR3 is 18 amino acids. V lost 5 bases to trimming and J lost 7 bases; unmatched junction nucleotides: 19. The germline V gene encodes CDR1 SGHDN and CDR2 FVKESK. Patients of the Seattle cohort, enrolled during active infection, were followed longitudinally. In the study's own analysis: Reference gene primer amplification gave nucleated cell count estimates. Sequencing was performed with immunoSEQ multiplex PCR; in TCRdb, only in-frame clones are kept and a portion is missing. V, J and clone size reflect that table, while D and trimming were determined from the DNA. This sample yields 40,000 to 60,000 clones, of which 87% are seen a single time; under 2.5% belongs to the top ten.

Sequenced material: peripheral blood. The chain joins TRBV14 to TRBJ2-2; 7 positions agree with TRBD1. The clonotype comes from a woman older than 75 with COVID-19, enrolled during active disease. CDR3 coding DNA: TGTGCCAGCAGCTTCGACCTGCTTCCTAGGGGGCGCGGCGGGGAGCTGTTTTTT. Translated, it gives CASSFDLLPRGRGGELFF.